This T cell receptor beta chain was sequenced during a study of Tregs in tolerant kidney transplant recipients. Across the whole study: Related graft donors supplied nonmyeloablative bone marrow transplants, and mixed chimerism was transient. Study-wide findings and caveats: Validation in larger populations is needed because few patients were studied. This study did not directly address biological reproducibility. Expanding Tregs on activated donor B cells appeared to best identify donor-specific TCRbeta clones.

Comments on this clone: Antigen unknown.

Profiled with immunoSEQ multiplex PCR; TCRdb holds only in-frame clones, not every one. The sample holds approximately 98,000 clones, nearly 90% seen once. The TCR sequence derives from a human donor who received a combined kidney and bone marrow transplant. This specimen consisted of CD4+ T cells from blood, obtained before the transplant.

The CDR3 DNA reads as TGTGCCATCAACCCTAGCGGGAGCCAGGGAGAGACCCAGTACTTC. Protein sequence: CAINPSGSQGETQYF. This chain connects TRBV10-3 to TRBJ2-5, with 10 bases identical to TRBD2. CDR3 length equals 15 residues. Germline CDR1 is ENHRY and CDR2 is SYGVKD. The J segment lost 4 bases and the V segment lost 7 bases, leaving 9 bases of the junction unmatched.